This T cell receptor beta chain originates from a study of Graves' ophthalmopathy and Graves' hyperthyroidism. General observations from the study: Ophthalmopathy progression prediction by the model yielded a sensitivity of approximately 68% and a specificity of under 80%.

Diagnosis relied on clinical symptoms, serum thyroxine, TRAb, thyroid ultrasound and orbital computed tomography. The starting material, approximately 9.7 ml of fresh peripheral blood, provided the PBMCs. This clonotype was seen ten or more times. Its target is unknown. The CDR3 sequence is 13 residues long. Germline V gives CDR1 SGHAT, CDR2 FQNNGV. V lost 4 bases and J 7 bases, leaving 11 bases between the germline ends. The TCR beta CDR3 regions underwent amplification from RNA transcripts. The workflow started with a first-round RT-PCR run with HTBI primers and then moved on to a second-round multiplex PCR. TCRdb used MiXCR to reprocess the multiplex PCR reads, holding one entry per CDR3 protein. The data contain a few hundred thousand distinct CDR3 sequences, roughly 15% of them singletons.

The sample taken for sequencing was peripheral blood. The rearrangement links TRBV11-2 to TRBJ1-5; D is unresolved. The clonotype originates from a woman between 18 and 29 years old with stable Graves' hyperthyroidism. CDR3 nucleotide sequence: TGTGCCAGCAGCTACACGGAGAACCAGCCCCAGCATTTT. Translation: CASSYTENQPQHF.